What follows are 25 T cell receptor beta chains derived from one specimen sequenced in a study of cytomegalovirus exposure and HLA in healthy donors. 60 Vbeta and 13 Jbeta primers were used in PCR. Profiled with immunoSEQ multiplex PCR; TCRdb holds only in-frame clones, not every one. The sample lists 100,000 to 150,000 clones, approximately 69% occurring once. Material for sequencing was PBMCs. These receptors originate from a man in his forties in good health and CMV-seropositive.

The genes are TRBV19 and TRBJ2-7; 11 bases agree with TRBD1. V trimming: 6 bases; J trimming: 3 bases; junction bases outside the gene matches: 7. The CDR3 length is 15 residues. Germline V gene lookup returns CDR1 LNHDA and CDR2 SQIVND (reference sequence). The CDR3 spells CASRDRTGGFYEQYF. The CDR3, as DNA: TGTGCCAGTAGGGACCGGACAGGGGGCTTCTACGAGCAGTACTTC.

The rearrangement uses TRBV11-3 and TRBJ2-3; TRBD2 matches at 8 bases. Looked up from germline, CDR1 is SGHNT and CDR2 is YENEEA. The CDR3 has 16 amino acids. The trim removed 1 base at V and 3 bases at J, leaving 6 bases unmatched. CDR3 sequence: CASSLGAGGRTDTQYF. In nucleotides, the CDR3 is TGTGCCAGCAGCTTAGGCGCGGGGGGAAGGACAGATACGCAGTATTTT.

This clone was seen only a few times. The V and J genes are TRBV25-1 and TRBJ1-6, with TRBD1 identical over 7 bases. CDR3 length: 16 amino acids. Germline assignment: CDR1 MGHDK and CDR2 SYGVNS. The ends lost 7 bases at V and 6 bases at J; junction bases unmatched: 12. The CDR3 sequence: CASKLTGQIINSPLHF. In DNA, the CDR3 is TGTGCCAGCAAGTTAACGGGACAGATAATTAATTCACCCCTCCACTTT.

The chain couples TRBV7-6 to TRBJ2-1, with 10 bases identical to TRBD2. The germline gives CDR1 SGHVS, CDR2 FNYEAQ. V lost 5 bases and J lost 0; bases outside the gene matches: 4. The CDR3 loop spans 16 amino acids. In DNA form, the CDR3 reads TGTGCCAGCAGCCTACTAGCGGGAAGCTCCTACAATGAGCAGTTCTTC. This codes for CASSLLAGSSYNEQFF. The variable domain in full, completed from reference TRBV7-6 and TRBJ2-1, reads GAGVSQSPRYKVTKRGQDVALRCDPISGHVSLYWYRQALGQGPEFLTYFNYEAQQDKSGLPNDRFSAERPEGSISTLTIQRTEQRDSAMYRCASSLLAGSSYNEQFFGPGTRLTVL.

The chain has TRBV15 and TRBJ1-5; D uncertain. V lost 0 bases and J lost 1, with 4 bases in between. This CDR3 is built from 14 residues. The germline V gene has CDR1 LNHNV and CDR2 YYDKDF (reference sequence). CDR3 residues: CATSRDASNQPQHF. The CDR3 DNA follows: TGTGCCACCAGCAGAGATGCGAGCAATCAGCCCCAGCATTTT.

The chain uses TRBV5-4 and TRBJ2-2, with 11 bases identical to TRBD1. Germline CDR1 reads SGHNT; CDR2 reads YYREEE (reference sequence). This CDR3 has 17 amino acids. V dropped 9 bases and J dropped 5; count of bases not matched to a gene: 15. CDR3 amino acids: CATDLGQGGPGTGELFF. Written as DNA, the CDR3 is TGTGCCACCGACCTGGGACAGGGGGGCCCTGGGACCGGGGAGCTGTTTTTT.

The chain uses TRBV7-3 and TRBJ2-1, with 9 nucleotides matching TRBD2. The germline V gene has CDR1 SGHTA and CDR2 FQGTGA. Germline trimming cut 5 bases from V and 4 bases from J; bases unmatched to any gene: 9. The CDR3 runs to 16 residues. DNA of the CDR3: TGTGCCAGCAGCCTGAGAGCGGGAGGAGGGTACAATGAGCAGTTCTTC. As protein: CASSLRAGGGYNEQFF.

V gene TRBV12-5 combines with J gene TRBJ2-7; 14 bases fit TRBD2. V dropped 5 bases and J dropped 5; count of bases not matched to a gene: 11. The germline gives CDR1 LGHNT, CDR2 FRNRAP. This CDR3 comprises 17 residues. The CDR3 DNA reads TGTGCTAGTGGTCCCCCGGGACTAGCGGGAGTAAGGAACGAGCAGTACTTC. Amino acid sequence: CASGPPGLAGVRNEQYF. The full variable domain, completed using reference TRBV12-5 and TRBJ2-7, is DARVTQTPRHKVTEMGQEVTMRCQPILGHNTVFWYRQTMMQGLELLAYFRNRAPLDDSGMPKDRFSAEMPDATLATLKIQPSEPRDSAVYFCASGPPGLAGVRNEQYFGPGTRLTVT.

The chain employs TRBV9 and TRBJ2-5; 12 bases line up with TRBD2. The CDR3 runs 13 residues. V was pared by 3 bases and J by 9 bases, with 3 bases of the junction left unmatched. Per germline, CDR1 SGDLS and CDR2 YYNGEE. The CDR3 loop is CASSGLAGAAQYF. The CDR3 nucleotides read TGTGCCAGCAGCGGACTAGCGGGAGCGGCCCAGTACTTC.

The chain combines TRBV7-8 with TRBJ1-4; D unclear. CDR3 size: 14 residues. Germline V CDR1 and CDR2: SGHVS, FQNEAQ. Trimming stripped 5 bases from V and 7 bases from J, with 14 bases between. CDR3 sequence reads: CASSPLRGSEKLFF. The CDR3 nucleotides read TGTGCCAGCAGCCCCTTGAGAGGGTCTGAAAAACTGTTTTTT.

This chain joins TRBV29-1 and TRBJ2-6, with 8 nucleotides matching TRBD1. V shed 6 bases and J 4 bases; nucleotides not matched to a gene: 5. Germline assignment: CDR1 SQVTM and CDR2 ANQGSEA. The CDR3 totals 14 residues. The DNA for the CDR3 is TGCAGCGTCCCAGGGGGCGCGGGGGCCAACGTCCTGACTTTC. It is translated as CSVPGGAGANVLTF.

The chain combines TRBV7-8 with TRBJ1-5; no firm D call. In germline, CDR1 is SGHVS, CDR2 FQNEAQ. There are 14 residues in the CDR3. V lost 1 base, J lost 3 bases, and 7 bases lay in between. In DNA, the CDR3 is TGTGCCAGCAGCTTAGACGGGGTCAATCAGCCCCAGCATTTT. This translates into CASSLDGVNQPQHF.

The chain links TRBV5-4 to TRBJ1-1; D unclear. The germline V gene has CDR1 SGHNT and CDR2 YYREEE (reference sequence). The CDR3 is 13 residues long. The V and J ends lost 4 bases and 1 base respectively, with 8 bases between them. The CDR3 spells CASSTGGNTEAFF. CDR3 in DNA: TGTGCCAGCAGCACCGGAGGGAACACTGAAGCTTTCTTT. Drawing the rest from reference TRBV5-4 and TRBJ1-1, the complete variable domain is ETGVTQSPTHLIKTRGQQVTLRCSSQSGHNTVSWYQQALGQGPQFIFQYYREEENGRGNFPPRFSGLQFPNYSSELNVNALELDDSALYLCASSTGGNTEAFFGQGTRLTVV.

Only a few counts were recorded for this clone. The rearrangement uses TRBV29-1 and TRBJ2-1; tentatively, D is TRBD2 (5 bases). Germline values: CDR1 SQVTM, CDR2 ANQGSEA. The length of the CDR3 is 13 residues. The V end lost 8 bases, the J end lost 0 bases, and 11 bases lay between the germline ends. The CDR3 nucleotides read TGCAGCACATCAGGAGGCTCCTACAATGAGCAGTTCTTC. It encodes CSTSGGSYNEQFF.

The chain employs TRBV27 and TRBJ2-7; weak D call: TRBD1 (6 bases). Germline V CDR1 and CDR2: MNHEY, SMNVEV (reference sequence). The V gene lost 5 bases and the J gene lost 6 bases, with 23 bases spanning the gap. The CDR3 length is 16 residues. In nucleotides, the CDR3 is TGTGCCAGCAGTCGGTTCGACCACAGGGCCTACTCCGAGCAGTACTTC. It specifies CASSRFDHRAYSEQYF.

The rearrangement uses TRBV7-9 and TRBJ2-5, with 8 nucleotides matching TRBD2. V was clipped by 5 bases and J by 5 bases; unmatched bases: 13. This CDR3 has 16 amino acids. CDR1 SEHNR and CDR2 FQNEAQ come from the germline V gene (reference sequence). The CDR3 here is CASSTIAGPVLETQYF. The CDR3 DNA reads TGTGCCAGCAGCACCATAGCGGGACCAGTCTTGGAGACCCAGTACTTC.

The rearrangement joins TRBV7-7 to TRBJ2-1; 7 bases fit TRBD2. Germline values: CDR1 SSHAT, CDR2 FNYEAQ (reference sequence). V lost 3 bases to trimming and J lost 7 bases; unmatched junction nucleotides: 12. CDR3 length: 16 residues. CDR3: CASSLVGGSPSNEQFF. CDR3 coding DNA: TGTGCCAGCAGCTTGGTGGGGGGGAGCCCTTCGAATGAGCAGTTCTTC.

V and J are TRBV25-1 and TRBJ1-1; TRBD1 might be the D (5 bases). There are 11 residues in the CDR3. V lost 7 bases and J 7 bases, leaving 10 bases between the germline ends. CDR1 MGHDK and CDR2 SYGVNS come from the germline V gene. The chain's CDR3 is CASKGRNEAFF. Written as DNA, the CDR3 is TGTGCCAGCAAGGGGCGCAATGAAGCTTTCTTT. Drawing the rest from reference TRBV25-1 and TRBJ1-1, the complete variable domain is EADIYQTPRYLVIGTGKKITLECSQTMGHDKMYWYQQDPGMELHLIHYSYGVNSTEKGDLSSESTVSRIRTEHFPLTLESARPSHTSQYLCASKGRNEAFFGQGTRLTVV.

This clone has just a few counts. The CDR3 loop is CASSLDGNSNQPQHF. In DNA form, the CDR3 reads TGCGCCAGCAGCTTGGACGGTAATAGCAATCAGCCCCAGCATTTT. The chain carries TRBV5-1 and TRBJ1-5; D is ambiguous. The V gene lost 0 bases and the J gene lost 0 bases, with 7 bases spanning the gap. The CDR3 consists of 15 residues. Germline V CDR1 and CDR2: SGHRS, YFSETQ.

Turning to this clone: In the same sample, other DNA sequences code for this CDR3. The CDR3 here is CASRDNRDNQPQHF. As DNA, the CDR3 is TGTGCCAGCAGGGATAACAGGGACAATCAGCCCCAGCATTTT. V gene TRBV6-6 combines with J gene TRBJ1-5; weak D call: TRBD1 (6 bases). This CDR3 contains 14 residues. The V and J ends lost 6 bases and 3 bases respectively, with 12 bases between them. Germline values: CDR1 MNHNY, CDR2 SVGAGI (reference sequence).

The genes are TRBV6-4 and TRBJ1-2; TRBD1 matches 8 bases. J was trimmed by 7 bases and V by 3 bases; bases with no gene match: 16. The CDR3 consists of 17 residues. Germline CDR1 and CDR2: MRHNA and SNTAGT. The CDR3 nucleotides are TGTGCCAGCAGTGAATCCCAGCGAGCCGACAGGGGAGGTGGCTACACCTTC. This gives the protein CASSESQRADRGGGYTF.

The CDR3 region has the DNA TGTGCCAGCCTCGTTCGGAGCTCCTACGAGCAGTACTTC. It yields the protein CASLVRSSYEQYF. The genes are TRBV28 and TRBJ2-7; D gene uncertain. CDR3 length equals 13 residues. CDR1 is MDHEN, CDR2 SYDVKM, per germline. V was clipped by 8 bases and J by 0 bases, with 11 bases between them.

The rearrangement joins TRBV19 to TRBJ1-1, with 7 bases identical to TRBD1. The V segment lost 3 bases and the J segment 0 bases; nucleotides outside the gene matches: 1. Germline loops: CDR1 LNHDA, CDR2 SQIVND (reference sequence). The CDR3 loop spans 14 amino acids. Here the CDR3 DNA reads TGTGCCAGTAGTATCGACAGGGTGAACACTGAAGCTTTCTTT. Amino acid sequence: CASSIDRVNTEAFF.

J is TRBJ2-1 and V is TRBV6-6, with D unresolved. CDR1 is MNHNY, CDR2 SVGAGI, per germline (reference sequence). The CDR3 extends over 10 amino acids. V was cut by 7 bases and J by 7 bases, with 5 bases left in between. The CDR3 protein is CASKRNEQFF. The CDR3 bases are TGTGCCAGCAAGCGAAATGAGCAGTTCTTC.

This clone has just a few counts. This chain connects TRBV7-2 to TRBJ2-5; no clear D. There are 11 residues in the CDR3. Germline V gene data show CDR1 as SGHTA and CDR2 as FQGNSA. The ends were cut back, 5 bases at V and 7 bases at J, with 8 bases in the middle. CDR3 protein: CASSRVGTQYF. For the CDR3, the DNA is TGTGCCAGCAGCCGCGTCGGGACCCAGTACTTC.